The 7 T cell receptor beta chains in this list originate from one sample, sequenced in a study of response to subunit inactivated influenza vaccine. TCRdb independently ran MiXCR on the RT-PCR reads; one entry per CDR3 protein. The repertoire has 530,000 or so distinct CDR3 sequences, about 14% of them found once; the top ten carry more than 9.5%. Sequences were derived from PBMCs from blood, sampled 11 to 12 days after vaccination. The receptors shown here come from a man aged 50-59 years who received an inactivated influenza vaccine.

There are many counts of this clonotype. The chain carries TRBV20-1 and TRBJ2-4, with 11 positions matching TRBD1. The V gene end was trimmed by 6 bases and the J gene end by 6 bases; junction bases not matched to a gene: 4. Per the germline V gene, CDR1 is DFQATT and CDR2 is SNEGSKA (reference sequence). The CDR3 extends over 13 amino acids. CDR3 protein: CSAGDRGTNIQYF. The CDR3 DNA sequence: TGCAGTGCCGGGGACAGGGGGACAAACATTCAGTACTTC.

This chain joins TRBV11-2 and TRBJ2-1; D perhaps matches TRBD2 (5 bases). Germline V gene data show CDR1 as SGHAT and CDR2 as FQNNGV. Trimming shortened V by 2 bases and J by 7 bases, and 18 bases separated the two germline ends. This CDR3 region has 16 residues. The CDR3 region is CASSLTIGEMENEQFF. The CDR3 coding sequence is TGTGCCAGCAGCTTAACCATCGGGGAGATGGAAAATGAGCAGTTCTTC.

The chain carries TRBV6-2 or TRBV6-3 and TRBJ2-3, with unresolved D. Trimming left V 2 bases short and J 5 bases short, with 11 bases between. This CDR3 spans 14 amino acids. The germline V gene encodes CDR1 MNHEY and CDR2 SVGEGT. In nucleotides, the CDR3 is TGTGCCAGCAGTTACGTTCGCGAGGTAGATACGCAGTATTTT. It translates to CASSYVREVDTQYF.

This clonotype was found many times. The chain uses TRBV5-1 and TRBJ1-1, with D possibly matching TRBD1 (5 bases). The germline V gene has CDR1 SGHRS and CDR2 YFSETQ. There are 11 residues in the CDR3. The V and J ends lost 4 bases and 5 bases respectively, with 6 bases between them. CDR3 DNA sequence: TGCGCCAGCAGCCGGGGGACTGAAGCTTTCTTT. Its protein is CASSRGTEAFF. Full variable domain (rest looked up from reference TRBV5-1 and TRBJ1-1): KAGVTQTPRYLIKTRGQQVTLSCSPISGHRSVSWYQQTPGQGLQFLFEYFSETQRNKGNFPGRFSGRQFSNSRSEMNVSTLELGDSALYLCASSRGTEAFFGQGTRLTVV.

This clonotype was seen ten or more times. The chain recombines TRBV7-9 with TRBJ2-7; 7 bases fit TRBD1. In germline, CDR1 is SEHNR, CDR2 FQNEAQ (reference sequence). This CDR3 has 15 amino acids. V shed 6 bases and J 0 bases; nucleotides not matched to a gene: 8. The CDR3 bases are TGTGCCAGCAGGTCCACCGGGACAGACTCCTACGAGCAGTACTTC. As protein: CASRSTGTDSYEQYF.

This clonotype came up many times. CDR3 nucleotides: TGCAGCGTTCGGACAGGCTACGAGCAGTACTTC. Protein: CSVRTGYEQYF. V usage is TRBV29-1 and J usage is TRBJ2-7; 7 bases align to TRBD1. The germline gives CDR1 SQVTM, CDR2 ANQGSEA. The CDR3 is 11 amino acids. With 5 bases clipped from V and 3 bases from J, the junction kept 1 base outside the gene matches.

Turning to this clonotype: Given a much more abundant clone one base away, this may be a read error. The chain carries TRBV27 and TRBJ2-7; no firm D call. The CDR3 has 10 amino acids. CDR1 and CDR2 from the germline V gene are MNHEY and SMNVEV (reference sequence). V lost 5 bases and J 2 bases, leaving 1 base between the germline ends. Written as DNA, the CDR3 is TGTGCCAGCAGTACCTACGAGCAGTACTTC. Protein product: CASSTYEQYF.